The clone carrying this T cell receptor (beta chain) was observed a handful of times. The antigen is unknown. CDR1 is DFQATT and CDR2 is SNEGSKA in the germline V gene (reference sequence). CDR3 size: 15 residues. Deletions cut 6 bases from V and 0 bases from J, with 12 bases between. The record originates from a study of CD8 T cells in ankylosing spondylitis. Each TCR beta library was made by quantitative 5'-RACE that incorporated molecular barcodes. TCRdb redid the calling of the 5' RACE reads with MiXCR, one entry per CDR3 protein. Of around 300,000 distinct CDR3 sequences in the sample, about 20% are singletons; the top ten hold 3.5% to 4.5%. Study-wide points: Disease-linked clones were CD8+ and relatively rare in peripheral blood. Seemingly characteristic of ankylosing spondylitis blood was a TCR beta motif consisting of under ten highly homologous variants.

V gene TRBV20-1 combines with J gene TRBJ2-6; D unclear. Sequencing was done on a sample of blood, either unsorted or a sorted T cell fraction (not recorded which). The clonotype was recovered from a female donor with ankylosing spondylitis or in good health (not recorded which). The CDR3 region is CSAPPGFSGANVLTF. The CDR3 DNA reads TGCAGTGCCCCGCCAGGATTCTCTGGGGCCAACGTCCTGACTTTC.